Listed here are 7 T cell receptor beta chains from one sample, sequenced in a study of blood T cell repertoires in COVID-19. Clones were read by immunoSEQ multiplex PCR, and TCRdb kept only the in-frame ones, dropping some. There are over 120,000 clones in the sample; about nine tenths occur only once, and about 4.4% lies in the top ten. Sequencing was carried out using PBMCs or T cells enriched from blood (not recorded which). Receptors were obtained from a middle-aged man who had recovered from COVID-19.

The chain joins TRBV5-1 to TRBJ1-1; D unclear. The germline CDR1 and CDR2 sequences are SGHRS and YFSETQ. Deletions cut 0 bases from V and 3 bases from J, with 12 bases between. The CDR3 is 15 residues long. The DNA of the CDR3 is TGCGCCAGCAGCTTGGTCGCAGGTTTGGACACTGAAGCTTTCTTT. It translates to CASSLVAGLDTEAFF. The variable domain in full, with the rest retrieved from reference TRBV5-1 and TRBJ1-1, is KAGVTQTPRYLIKTRGQQVTLSCSPISGHRSVSWYQQTPGQGLQFLFEYFSETQRNKGNFPGRFSGRQFSNSRSEMNVSTLELGDSALYLCASSLVAGLDTEAFFGQGTRLTVV.

This sequence joins TRBV24-1 and TRBJ2-1, with no clear D. Germline V gene sequence: CDR1 KGHDR, CDR2 SFDVKD. V lost 7 bases and J lost 4, with 13 bases in between. This CDR3 contains 14 residues. Here the CDR3 DNA reads TGTGCCACCAGAACCAGTTCGGGTTACAATGAGCAGTTCTTC. As protein: CATRTSSGYNEQFF.

This chain joins TRBV19 and TRBJ1-5; D is uncertain. Trimming took 6 bases from V and 7 from J, leaving 13 bases between them. The CDR3 covers 13 residues. The germline gives CDR1 LNHDA, CDR2 SQIVND (reference sequence). CDR3 in DNA: TGTGCCAGTAGCCCCGACGGGATCCAGCCCCAGCATTTT. This gives the protein CASSPDGIQPQHF.

The chain has TRBV5-6 and TRBJ2-3; D remains ambiguous. In germline, CDR1 is SGHDT, CDR2 YYEEEE. The CDR3 runs 12 residues. The ends were cut back, 0 bases at V and 7 bases at J, with 6 bases in the middle. CDR3 in DNA: TGTGCCAGCAGCTTGGCGCGATATACGCAGTATTTT. Amino acid sequence: CASSLARYTQYF.

The rearrangement joins TRBV5-1 to TRBJ1-2; 7 bases agree with TRBD1. This CDR3 has 13 residues. V dropped 0 bases and J dropped 6; count of bases not matched to a gene: 2. Germline CDR1 and CDR2: SGHRS and YFSETQ. CDR3 protein: CASSLVGTDGYTF. Written as DNA, the CDR3 is TGCGCCAGCAGCTTGGTGGGGACAGATGGCTACACCTTC.

V and J are TRBV2 and TRBJ2-3; maybe TRBD2 (6 bases). Looked up from germline, CDR1 is SNHLY and CDR2 is FYNNEI. The CDR3 sequence is 17 residues long. Trimming stripped 5 bases from V and 7 bases from J, with 25 bases between. The chain's CDR3 is CASSSSRRESERYTQYF. As DNA, the CDR3 is TGTGCCAGCAGTTCCTCCCGACGGGAGTCAGAAAGGTATACGCAGTATTTT.

V usage is TRBV2 and J usage is TRBJ1-1; 7 bases align to TRBD1. There are 13 residues in the CDR3. The germline gives CDR1 SNHLY, CDR2 FYNNEI. V trimming: 8 bases; J trimming: 0 bases; junction bases outside the gene matches: 3. The CDR3 sequence is CASLTGVNTEAFF. The CDR3 DNA reads as TGTGCCAGCCTCACAGGGGTGAACACTGAAGCTTTCTTT.